A single sample gave rise to the 7 T cell receptor beta chains below, sequenced in a study of chemoradiotherapy in HPV16-positive cancers. Only in-frame clones appear in the TCRdb table, and some are missing; sequencing was by immunoSEQ multiplex PCR. This table has fewer than 8,000 clones, 75% to 90% appearing once. The sequenced sample was tumor tissue, obtained from a patient who underwent chemoradiotherapy. These receptors all stem from a human donor with HPV-associated anogenital cancer.

The CDR3 region has the DNA TGTGCCAGCAGCTCGCGAGGGGGGACTCAAGAGACCCAGTACTTC. Translated, it gives CASSSRGGTQETQYF. The chain has TRBV9 and TRBJ2-5; D may correspond to TRBD1 or TRBD2 (6 bases each). Germline V gene sequence: CDR1 SGDLS, CDR2 YYNGEE. This CDR3 is built from 15 residues. Deletions cut 4 bases from V and 2 bases from J, with 15 bases between.

This clone was seen just once. The chain has TRBV7-9 and TRBJ1-1; D is unresolved. The CDR3 is 11 residues long. V was cut by 6 bases and J by 11 bases, with 13 bases left in between. CDR1 and CDR2 from the germline V gene are SEHNR and FQNEAQ (reference sequence). The CDR3: CASSFGSRAFF. The CDR3 nucleotides read TGTGCCAGCAGTTTTGGGTCGCGGGCTTTCTTT. Supplemented by reference TRBV7-9 and TRBJ1-1, the full variable domain reads DTGVSQNPRHKITKRGQNVTFRCDPISEHNRLYWYRQTLGQGPEFLTYFQNEAQLEKSRLLSDRFSAERPKGSFSTLEIQRTEQGDSAMYLCASSFGSRAFFGQGTRLTVV.

This clone was recorded only once. V and J are TRBV11-2 and TRBJ1-4; TRBD1 is a possible D gene (6 bases). V lost 7 bases to trimming and J lost 6 bases, with 18 bases between them. CDR3 length equals 15 residues. Germline V gene sequence: CDR1 SGHAT, CDR2 FQNNGV. The CDR3 reads CASNQKAQGDEKLFF. The CDR3 nucleotides are TGTGCCAGCAACCAAAAAGCACAGGGAGATGAAAAACTGTTTTTT. The full variable domain, completed using reference TRBV11-2 and TRBJ1-4, is EAGVAQSPRYKIIEKRQSVAFWCNPISGHATLYWYQQILGQGPKLLIQFQNNGVVDDSQLPKDRFSAERLKGVDSTLKIQPAKLEDSAVYLCASNQKAQGDEKLFFGSGTQLSVL.

This clone was recorded only once. This chain uses TRBV14 with TRBJ2-7; tentatively, D is TRBD2 (6 bases). CDR3 size: 15 residues. Between the trimmed V and J ends, which lost 0 bases and 5 bases, there was a span of 14 bases. The germline CDR1 and CDR2 sequences are SGHDN and FVKESK. The CDR3 protein is CASSQDWGRNNEQYF. The DNA of the CDR3 is TGTGCCAGCAGCCAAGATTGGGGGAGGAATAACGAGCAGTACTTC.

The chain carries TRBV7-3 and TRBJ1-5, with 7 bases fitting TRBD1. V shed 5 bases, J shed 4 bases, and the junction held 8 bases outside the gene matches. The CDR3 is 15 residues long. CDR1 is SGHTA, CDR2 FQGTGA, per germline. The CDR3 DNA reads TGTGCCAGCAGCCCCGGACAGGTTGTTAATCAGCCCCAGCATTTT. Protein: CASSPGQVVNQPQHF.

The rearrangement links TRBV29-1 to TRBJ1-3; D call uncertain. Per the germline V gene, CDR1 is SQVTM and CDR2 is ANQGSEA. This CDR3 comprises 13 residues. V was shortened by 2 bases and J by 0 bases, with 5 bases between the two germline ends. CDR3 sequence reads: CSVEPGSGNTIYF. The CDR3 DNA reads TGCAGCGTTGAACCCGGCTCTGGAAACACCATATATTTT.

The genes are TRBV27 and TRBJ2-7; D is perhaps TRBD2 (5 bases). The germline gives CDR1 MNHEY, CDR2 SMNVEV (reference sequence). The V end lost 5 bases, the J end lost 3 bases, and 14 bases lay between the germline ends. The CDR3 is 14 amino acids. The CDR3 loop reads CASSTDFSLYEQYF. The CDR3, as DNA: TGTGCCAGCAGTACGGACTTTTCCCTCTACGAGCAGTACTTC.